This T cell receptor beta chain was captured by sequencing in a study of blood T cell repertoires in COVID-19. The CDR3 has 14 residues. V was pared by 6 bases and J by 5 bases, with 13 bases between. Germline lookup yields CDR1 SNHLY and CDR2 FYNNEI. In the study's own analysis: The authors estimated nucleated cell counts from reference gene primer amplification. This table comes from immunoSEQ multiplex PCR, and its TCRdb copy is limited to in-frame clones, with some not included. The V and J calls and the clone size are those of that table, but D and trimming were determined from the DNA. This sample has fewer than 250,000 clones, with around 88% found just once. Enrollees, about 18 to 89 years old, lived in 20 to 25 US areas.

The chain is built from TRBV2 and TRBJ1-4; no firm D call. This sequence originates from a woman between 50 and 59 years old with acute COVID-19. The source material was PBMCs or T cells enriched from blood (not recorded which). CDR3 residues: CASSPGRLNEKLFF. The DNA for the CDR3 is TGTGCCAGCAGCCCCGGGAGACTAAATGAAAAACTGTTTTTT.